This TCR beta chain was captured in a study of blood T cell repertoires in COVID-19. Libraries were prepared by immunoSEQ multiplex PCR; TCRdb keeps only in-frame clonotypes and omits some of them. Of roughly 150,000 clones in the sample, roughly 85% were seen once. This CDR3 is built from 14 residues. Germline V gene data show CDR1 as LGHDT and CDR2 as YNNKEL (reference sequence). Trimming at V came to 4 bases and at J to 7 bases, leaving 5 bases not matched to a gene. As to this clone: Other DNA sequences in this specimen translate into the identical CDR3.

The sequenced sample consisted of peripheral blood. The gene calls are TRBV3-1 (or the pseudogene TRBV3-2) and TRBJ1-5; 9 positions agree with TRBD1. The receptor comes from a human donor in a cohort sampled during active COVID-19. CDR3 DNA: TGTGCCAGCAGCCTTACAGGGGGCGACCAGCCCCAGCATTTT. This translates into CASSLTGGDQPQHF.